The T cell receptor (beta chain) under discussion was sequenced for a study of blood T cell repertoires in COVID-19 (dated by TCRdb to 2020 to 2022). For the study in its entirety: Samples from collaborators originated in the United States, Italy and Spain and spanned both the acute and convalescent phases of COVID-19. A de-identified subject ID, COVID-19 status, age in years and sex were almost always included in the sample metadata. Samples were obtained from the ongoing ImmuneRACE study (first 160 participants) and from 1,200 or so subjects provided by 6 global collaborators. The dataset comprised deeply sampled blood TCRbeta repertoires from subjects exposed to, actively infected with, or recovered from COVID-19. The prospective study material was composed of cDNA or gDNA derived from T cells, B-cell-depleted T cells, or PBMCs. HLA class I and class II types, where available, came from metadata supplied by the sample provider rather than from assay-based typing. The repertoires were released in a freely available public database meant as a resource for research on the immune response to SARS-CoV-2.

TCRbeta CDR3 regions were amplified from genomic DNA using the immunoSEQ Assay, a bias-controlled multiplex PCR. The published analysis was carried out like this. The number of nucleated cells in each sample was estimated by amplification of reference gene primers within the assay. To quantify the absolute abundance of each unique TCRbeta CDR3 rearrangement, sequence reads were collapsed and filtered. For each sample, productive Simpson clonality was calculated as the square root of Simpson's diversity index across productive rearrangements. Entries here come from immuneACCESS through TCRdb and include only in-frame sequences with V and J called. Some clones fail to appear in such tables; in the studies checked, an unresolved V gene covers under half of the shortfall, and the cause of the remainder is unknown. V, J and clone size derive from that table, while D and trimming were established from the DNA sequence. Recorded for this sample are about 300,000 clones; 70% to 90% of them occurred a single time. The ten biggest clones cover 4.5% to 7% of the sample.

Comments on this clone: What antigen it recognizes has not been identified. One base away there is no much larger clone; base qualities are not given.

Participants in the prospective study were enrolled through a virtual design, were aged about 18 to 90 years, and lived in under 25 United States geographic areas. To assign participants to cohorts, the prospective study relied on clinical history that participants themselves reported in a screening survey and a study questionnaire. Recovered participants in ImmuneRACE Cohort 3 were defined by two consecutive negative NP/OP PCR tests, clearance by a healthcare professional, or resolution of symptoms. Mobile phlebotomists in the prospective study collected whole blood, serum and a nasopharyngeal or oropharyngeal swab from every participant. Additional blood draws and questionnaires over an approximately two-month period could optionally be provided by prospective study participants. Prospective study blood samples were shipped either frozen or at room temperature before DNA extraction. Summary of the overall study and its limitations: Clinical and demographic metadata were provided uncurated, with the amount varying by source and participant.

The sequenced material came from PBMCs or T cells enriched from blood (not recorded which). The receptor was isolated from a woman aged 25 to 45 who had recovered from COVID-19.

The CDR3 corresponds to CASSVDRAYEQYF. Here is the DNA: TGTGCCAGCAGTGTGGACAGAGCCTACGAGCAGTACTTC. This receptor chain uses TRBV2 and TRBJ2-7; TRBD1 might be the D gene, on 6 matching bases. V and J are truncated by 4 bases and 2 bases respectively, leaving an intervening sequence of 9 bases. CDR3 length: 13 amino acids, cysteine to phenylalanine. Only CDR3 DNA is held: 39 bases, read in frame from base 1. The germline V gene specifies SNHLY as CDR1 and FYNNEI as CDR2.